This TCR beta chain was profiled in a study of T cells in Graves' hyperthyroidism and ophthalmopathy. Whole-study context: Peripheral blood was drawn at first diagnosis, prior to all treatment.

Points from the study as a whole: The model identified upcoming ophthalmopathy a median around 6 months ahead of onset. Ophthalmopathy was distinguished from stable hyperthyroidism by 13 V-J signatures.

TCR beta CDR3 region amplification was performed from RNA transcripts. TCR CDR3 underwent first-round RT-PCR with the HTBI primer set. TCRdb used MiXCR to reprocess the multiplex PCR reads, holding one entry per CDR3 protein. The sample gives about 340,000 distinct CDR3 sequences, roughly 21% of which show up once; around half is in the top ten. About this clonotype itself: Its antigen remains unknown. A much larger clonotype is one base distant, so this may be a read error.

The patients, who ranged from 18 to 65 in age, presented with newly diagnosed hyperthyroidism lasting under 2 months. This CDR3 has 15 amino acids. The sequencing sample was made of blood. The rearrangement links TRBV12-3 or TRBV12-4 to TRBJ1-5, with D possibly matching TRBD1 (5 bases). This TCR was sampled from a woman in her fifties or sixties with Graves' hyperthyroidism. CDR3 loop: CASSLTQGSNQLQHF. The CDR3 region has the DNA TGTGCCAGCAGTTTAACCCAGGGAAGCAATCAGCTCCAGCATTTT.